Listed below are T cell receptor beta chains from one sample, sequenced in a study of technical replicates of blood from a few donors. Assay used: immunoSEQ multiplex PCR; TCRdb lists only in-frame clones, some missing. The sample has approximately 52,000 clones; 80% to 95% are singletons. Sequenced: PBMCs. The receptors come from a human donor in good health. Some clones in this sample may be carry-over from other donors' samples. The CDR3 runs from the conserved cysteine through the conserved F or W. A D gene is named only where the DNA matches it firmly. Clone size is given for some rows only: seen once, a few or many times, or a class if the clone is expanded.

TRBJ2-3,17,.,TRBV4-1,.,CASSQGTYGSGTDTQYF,TGCGCCAGCAGCCAAGGGACTTACGGGTCTGGCACAGATACGCAGTATTTT
TRBJ2-1,13,.,TRBV18,TRBD1,CASSGQGDGEQFF,TGTGCCAGCTCCGGACAGGGGGACGGTGAGCAGTTCTTC
TRBJ1-5,13,once,TRBV14,.,CASSQGLNQPQHF,TGTGCCAGCAGCCAAGGTCTAAATCAGCCCCAGCATTTT
TRBJ1-1,15,.,TRBV6-1,.,CASSENAPLNTEAFF,TGTGCCAGCAGTGAAAACGCGCCACTGAACACTGAAGCTTTCTTT
TRBJ2-3,12,.,TRBV7-2,.,CASRSSTDTQYF,TGTGCCAGCAGATCAAGCACAGATACGCAGTATTTT
TRBJ2-1,14,.,TRBV7-3,TRBD2,CASSFTSDHNEQFF,TGTGCCAGCAGCTTTACTAGCGATCACAATGAGCAGTTCTTC
TRBJ2-1,15,.,TRBV4-3,TRBD2,CASSASSRGVGEQFF,TGCGCCAGCAGCGCATCGTCGCGGGGGGTGGGTGAGCAGTTCTTC
TRBJ2-7,11,.,TRBV7-3,.,CASSPAGPTDF,TGTGCCAGCAGCCCAGCAGGCCCTACGGACTTC
TRBJ2-2,14,.,TRBV6-5,.,CASRRQVNTGELFF,TGTGCCAGCAGAAGACAGGTGAACACCGGGGAGCTGTTTTTT
TRBJ2-5,17,.,TRBV15,TRBD2,CATSRGRLAAYQETQYF,TGTGCCACCAGCAGAGGCCGACTAGCGGCCTATCAAGAGACCCAGTACTTC
TRBJ2-3,15,.,TRBV5-1,.,CASSLDGGITDTQYF,TGCGCCAGCAGCTTGGATGGAGGGATCACAGATACGCAGTATTTT
TRBJ2-3,15,.,TRBV9,TRBD1,CASSRRTGATDTQYF,TGTGCCAGCAGCAGGCGGACAGGGGCAACAGATACGCAGTATTTT
TRBJ2-7,14,.,TRBV2,TRBD1,CASSDRDRVLEQYF,TGTGCCAGCAGTGACCGGGACAGGGTTCTCGAGCAGTACTTC
TRBJ2-1,15,.,TRBV11-3,TRBD2,CASSLRLAGSNEQFF,TGTGCCAGCAGCTTACGCCTAGCGGGATCCAATGAGCAGTTCTTC
TRBJ2-2,12,.,TRBV7-2,.,CASSLSDGELFF,TGTGCCAGCAGCTTAAGCGACGGGGAGCTGTTTTTT
TRBJ2-5,14,.,TRBV5-6,.,CASSLGGEGETQYF,TGTGCCAGCAGCTTGGGGGGGGAAGGAGAGACCCAGTACTTC
TRBJ2-6,15,.,TRBV29-1,.,CSVAPQGAGANVLTF,TGCAGCGTTGCCCCTCAGGGTGCTGGGGCCAACGTCCTGACTTTC
TRBJ1-6,14,.,TRBV7-5,.,CVRSHGQAGSPLHF,TGTGTCAGAAGCCACGGACAGGCAGGTTCACCCCTCCACTTT
TRBJ1-1,15,.,TRBV18,.,CASSPSTGFKTEAFF,TGTGCCAGCTCACCTTCGACAGGTTTTAAAACTGAAGCTTTCTTT
TRBJ2-7,15,.,TRBV28,TRBD2,CASSLSTSGFHEQYF,TGTGCCAGCAGTTTGTCGACTAGCGGGTTCCACGAGCAGTACTTC
TRBJ1-6,16,.,TRBV6-5,TRBD1,CASSYSIGTANSPLHF,TGTGCCAGCAGTTACTCAATAGGGACAGCAAATTCACCCCTCCACTTT
TRBJ1-1,13,.,TRBV5-8,TRBD1,CASSPTGDTEAFF,TGTGCCAGCAGCCCGACAGGGGACACTGAAGCTTTCTTT
TRBJ1-2,12,.,TRBV7-2,TRBD1,CASSLTGGGYTF,TGTGCCAGCAGCTTAACAGGGGGTGGCTACACCTTC
TRBJ2-1,15,.,TRBV27,TRBD2,CASSSPSGRVNEQFF,TGTGCCAGCAGTTCTCCTAGCGGGAGGGTCAATGAGCAGTTCTTC
TRBJ2-7,12,.,TRBV29-1,TRBD1,CSVPGTGGEQYF,TGCAGCGTTCCCGGGACAGGGGGCGAGCAGTACTTC
TRBJ2-7,14,.,TRBV2,TRBD2,CASIGTSGAYEQYF,TGTGCCAGCATCGGGACTAGCGGAGCCTACGAGCAGTACTTC
TRBJ1-4,14,once,TRBV2,TRBD1,CASSGQGGNEKLFF,TGTGCCAGCAGTGGACAGGGGGGTAATGAAAAACTGTTTTTT
TRBJ1-1,13,.,TRBV29-1,TRBD1,CSVARDRDAEAFF,TGCAGCGTTGCCCGGGACAGGGACGCTGAAGCTTTCTTT
TRBJ2-4,14,.,TRBV6-5,.,CASSYTRQAGIQYF,TGTGCCAGCAGTTACACCAGACAGGCGGGCATTCAGTACTTC
TRBJ2-1,15,.,TRBV5-1,TRBD2,CASSLEASGGNEQFF,TGCGCCAGCAGCTTGGAGGCTAGCGGGGGCAATGAGCAGTTCTTC
TRBJ1-2,15,.,TRBV4-3,.,CASSQEVGWAYGYTF,TGCGCCAGCAGCCAAGAGGTAGGCTGGGCCTATGGCTACACCTTC
TRBJ2-7,15,.,TRBV4-1,.,CASSRGSSGSYEQYF,TGCGCCAGCAGCCGAGGATCTTCCGGCTCCTACGAGCAGTACTTC
TRBJ2-3,13,.,TRBV12-5,.,CASGPRGTDTQYF,TGTGCTAGTGGCCCCCGCGGGACAGATACGCAGTATTTT
TRBJ2-7,15,.,TRBV15,TRBD2,CATSRDNSGRYEQYF,TGTGCCACCAGCAGAGATAACAGCGGGAGGTACGAGCAGTACTTC
TRBJ2-1,17,.,TRBV1,.,CTSSQGDGSTTYNEQFF,TGCACCAGCAGCCAAGGGGACGGGAGCACTACCTACAATGAGCAGTTCTTC
TRBJ2-1,18,once,TRBV7-3,TRBD2,CASSLKGLAGGQGNEQFF,TGTGCCAGCAGCTTAAAGGGACTAGCGGGAGGGCAGGGCAATGAGCAGTTCTTC
TRBJ2-5,16,.,TRBV14,.,CASSQGSGRSWETQYF,TGTGCCAGCAGCCAAGGTTCAGGGAGGAGTTGGGAGACCCAGTACTTC
TRBJ2-5,18,.,TRBV11-3,TRBD1,CASSLAPLRTGPWETQYF,TGTGCCAGCAGCTTAGCCCCCCTCCGGACAGGGCCCTGGGAGACCCAGTACTTC
TRBJ1-4,14,.,TRBV9,.,CASSVGRRNEKLFF,TGTGCCAGCAGCGTGGGCAGGAGGAATGAAAAACTGTTTTTT
TRBJ1-1,12,.,TRBV29-1,.,CSVARGEAEAFF,TGCAGCGTTGCCCGGGGGGAGGCTGAAGCTTTCTTT
TRBJ2-6,15,.,TRBV5-1,.,CASSLVLGGQNVLTF,TGCGCCAGCAGCTTGGTGTTGGGAGGCCAAAACGTCCTGACTTTC
TRBJ1-6,13,few,TRBV2,.,CASRRAQNSPLHF,TGTGCCAGCAGGCGGGCGCAGAATTCACCCCTCCACTTT
TRBJ2-2,16,.,TRBV30,TRBD2,CAWRGGSGLNTGELFF,TGTGCCTGGAGGGGGGGTAGCGGGCTGAACACCGGGGAGCTGTTTTTT
TRBJ2-3,12,.,TRBV28,.,CASSSQLHTQYF,TGTGCCAGCAGTTCCCAACTCCATACGCAGTATTTT
TRBJ1-2,15,.,TRBV4-3,.,CASSPEEEGNYGYTF,TGCGCCAGCAGCCCAGAAGAGGAGGGAAACTATGGCTACACCTTC
TRBJ2-1,18,.,TRBV9,.,CASSVDNTKGPRGGEQFF,TGTGCCAGCAGCGTAGACAACACAAAAGGCCCTAGGGGGGGTGAGCAGTTCTTC
TRBJ2-5,16,.,TRBV5-6,TRBD2,CASSRGFAGGSETQYF,TGTGCCAGCAGCAGAGGATTCGCGGGAGGATCGGAGACCCAGTACTTC
TRBJ2-3,16,.,TRBV7-3,.,CASSLSPGLRTDTQYF,TGTGCCAGCAGCTTATCCCCGGGACTTCGCACAGATACGCAGTATTTT